Listed below are T cell receptor beta chains from one sample, sequenced in a study of blood T cell repertoires in COVID-19. Method: immunoSEQ multiplex PCR; TCRdb's copy keeps in-frame clones and lacks some. The sample has 150,000 or so clones; around 81% are singletons. Sequenced input: peripheral blood. All receptors come from a man aged 55 to 70 with active or convalescent COVID-19. The CDR3 runs from the conserved cysteine through the conserved F or W. Fields, in order: J gene, D gene, V gene, clone size, CDR3 DNA, CDR3 protein. The D gene is left open where the match is weak. A row's size may be missing; if present it is once, few, many or a size class.

J: TRBJ1-2; D: TRBD1; V: TRBV3-1/TRBV3-2; size: .; DNA: TGTGCCAGCAGCCGCTTCCTTCGACAGGGGGGGAAAGTCAACTATGGCTACACCTTC; CDR3: CASSRFLRQGGKVNYGYTF
J: TRBJ1-2; D: .; V: TRBV19; size: few; DNA: TGTGCCAGTAGTATAAGGGGAGGGGGCTATGGCTACACCTTC; CDR3: CASSIRGGGYGYTF
J: TRBJ2-3; D: .; V: TRBV6-5; size: .; DNA: TGTGCCAGCAGAAACAGGGTTGGCGATACGCAGTATTTT; CDR3: CASRNRVGDTQYF
J: TRBJ2-2; D: TRBD1; V: TRBV5-1; size: .; DNA: TGCGCCAGCAGCTTGGGAAACAGGGGTACCGGGGAGCTGTTTTTT; CDR3: CASSLGNRGTGELFF
J: TRBJ1-4; D: .; V: TRBV3-1/TRBV3-2; size: .; DNA: TGTGCCAGCAGCCAAGTTACGGGAAAGGGTAATGAAAAACTGTTTTTT; CDR3: CASSQVTGKGNEKLFF
J: TRBJ2-3; D: .; V: TRBV19; size: .; DNA: TGTGCCAGTAGTCGCCCCTCTGCGACATCCCAGGGAGATACGCAGTATTTT; CDR3: CASSRPSATSQGDTQYF
J: TRBJ2-7; D: TRBD1; V: TRBV24-1; size: .; DNA: TGTGCCACCAGTGACCCCGGGACAGGAACCTACGAGCAGTACTTC; CDR3: CATSDPGTGTYEQYF
J: TRBJ2-7; D: TRBD1; V: TRBV5-1; size: few; DNA: TGCGCCAGCAGCTGGGACCCCGGGACAGCCTACGAGCAGTACTTC; CDR3: CASSWDPGTAYEQYF
J: TRBJ1-1; D: TRBD1; V: TRBV10-1; size: few; DNA: TGCGCCAGCAGAAGAGACAGGGGTGCTGCTGAAGCTTTCTTT; CDR3: CASRRDRGAAEAFF
J: TRBJ2-3; D: TRBD2; V: TRBV11-3; size: .; DNA: TGTGCCAGCAGCGCAGGGACTAGCGGGATTGCGGATACGCAGTATTTT; CDR3: CASSAGTSGIADTQYF
J: TRBJ2-5; D: TRBD2; V: TRBV29-1; size: .; DNA: TGCAGCGTCGGGACTAGCGGCCAAGAGACCCAGTACTTC; CDR3: CSVGTSGQETQYF
J: TRBJ1-1; D: .; V: TRBV6-5; size: few; DNA: TGTGCCAGCAGCCGTGAAGGTGGGGCCCACACTGAAGCTTTCTTT; CDR3: CASSREGGAHTEAFF
J: TRBJ2-7; D: .; V: TRBV7-2; size: .; DNA: TGTGCCAGCAGCTTAGGGGCTCCCCGCTACGAGCAGTACTTC; CDR3: CASSLGAPRYEQYF
J: TRBJ2-3; D: TRBD2; V: TRBV14; size: .; DNA: TGTGCCAGCAGCCACCGACTAGCGGGAGTGGGTGTGGATACGCAGTATTTT; CDR3: CASSHRLAGVGVDTQYF
J: TRBJ1-1; D: .; V: TRBV28; size: few; DNA: TGTGCCAGCACCGCACTAAGGACGGGAACTGAAGCTTTCTTT; CDR3: CASTALRTGTEAFF
J: TRBJ2-2; D: TRBD2; V: TRBV11-3; size: .; DNA: TGTGCCAGCAGCCAGGGGACTAGCGCCGGGGAGCTGTTTTTT; CDR3: CASSQGTSAGELFF
J: TRBJ2-7; D: TRBD2; V: TRBV13; size: .; DNA: TGTGCCAGCGCACTAGCGGGAGTCGACGAGCAGTACTTC; CDR3: CASALAGVDEQYF
J: TRBJ2-3; D: .; V: TRBV7-9; size: .; DNA: TGTGCCAGCAGCTCCGCGGGAGATACGCAGTATTTT; CDR3: CASSSAGDTQYF
J: TRBJ2-7; D: TRBD1; V: TRBV18; size: .; DNA: TGTGCCAGCTCACCACGGCAGGGGGCCCAAGAGCAGTACTTC; CDR3: CASSPRQGAQEQYF
J: TRBJ2-7; D: TRBD1; V: TRBV7-3; size: .; DNA: TGTGCCAGCAGCTTACGCGGGACAGGTCCCTACGAGCAGTACTTC; CDR3: CASSLRGTGPYEQYF
J: TRBJ1-2; D: .; V: TRBV4-2; size: .; DNA: TGTGCCAGCAGCCCGAAGACCGGGACAAGTACTAACTATGGCTACACCTTC; CDR3: CASSPKTGTSTNYGYTF
J: TRBJ1-5; D: TRBD1; V: TRBV18; size: .; DNA: TGTGCCAGCTCACTCGGGACAGTTAGCAATCAGCCCCAGCATTTT; CDR3: CASSLGTVSNQPQHF
J: TRBJ2-2; D: .; V: TRBV7-2; size: once; DNA: TGTGCCAGCGCGCCGGGTGGGGAGCTGTTTTTT; CDR3: CASAPGGELFF
J: TRBJ2-7; D: TRBD2; V: TRBV7-2; size: .; DNA: TGTGCCAGCAGCTTAGTACCCGGGGGGGAGCAGTACTTC; CDR3: CASSLVPGGEQYF
J: TRBJ1-2; D: .; V: TRBV18; size: .; DNA: TGTGCCAGCTCACCACAGGACAGAACTGGCTACACCTTC; CDR3: CASSPQDRTGYTF
J: TRBJ2-1; D: TRBD1; V: TRBV10-2; size: .; DNA: TGCGCCAGCAGTGACATAGTTCGGACAGGGGTCTACAATGAGCAGTTCTTC; CDR3: CASSDIVRTGVYNEQFF
J: TRBJ1-6; D: .; V: TRBV6-5; size: .; DNA: TGTGCCAGCAGTTACTCCTTGACAGGTTTATCACCCCTCCACTTT; CDR3: CASSYSLTGLSPLHF
J: TRBJ2-7; D: TRBD2; V: TRBV29-1; size: .; DNA: TGCAGCGTCATGGGACTAGCGGGAATCTACGAGCAGTACTTC; CDR3: CSVMGLAGIYEQYF
J: TRBJ1-6; D: .; V: TRBV14; size: .; DNA: TGTGCCAGCAGCCCTTTGGGGGCCGGTTCACCCCTCCACTTT; CDR3: CASSPLGAGSPLHF
J: TRBJ1-1; D: TRBD1; V: TRBV11-3; size: .; DNA: TGTGCCAGCAGCTTAGGTGACAGGGGGGCGGACACTGAAGCTTTCTTT; CDR3: CASSLGDRGADTEAFF
J: TRBJ2-3; D: .; V: TRBV4-1; size: few; DNA: TGCGCCAGCAGCCAAGGTCTAAGGGAGGTCACAGATACGCAGTATTTT; CDR3: CASSQGLREVTDTQYF
J: TRBJ1-2; D: .; V: TRBV9; size: .; DNA: TGTGCCAGCAGCGTAGGAACAGCAAACTATGGCTACACCTTC; CDR3: CASSVGTANYGYTF
J: TRBJ1-1; D: .; V: TRBV3-1/TRBV3-2; size: .; DNA: TGTGCCAGCAGTCGTACCGGGACAAGGAACACTGAAGCTTTCTTT; CDR3: CASSRTGTRNTEAFF
J: TRBJ1-4; D: .; V: TRBV6-1; size: once; DNA: TGTGCCAGCAGTGAAGGCGGCCCGAATGAAAAACTGTTTTTT; CDR3: CASSEGGPNEKLFF
J: TRBJ2-2; D: .; V: TRBV15; size: .; DNA: TGTGCCACCAGCAGGGAGACTAAAACGAACACCGGGGAGCTGTTTTTT; CDR3: CATSRETKTNTGELFF
J: TRBJ1-1; D: TRBD1; V: TRBV2; size: few; DNA: TGTGCCAGCAGCGCCCCCAGGGGGAGGTTGAACACTGAAGCTTTCTTT; CDR3: CASSAPRGRLNTEAFF
J: TRBJ1-1; D: .; V: TRBV13; size: .; DNA: TGTGCCAGCAGCTCGATCATCACAGATGAAGCTTTCTTT; CDR3: CASSSIITDEAFF
J: TRBJ1-1; D: TRBD1; V: TRBV5-4; size: .; DNA: TGTGCCAGCAGCAACACAGGGGGCCACACTGAAGCTTTCTTT; CDR3: CASSNTGGHTEAFF
J: TRBJ1-2; D: .; V: TRBV4-2; size: .; DNA: TGTGCCAGCAGCCAAGCCTCCCAACAGGGCTTTTACTACTATGGCTACACCTTC; CDR3: CASSQASQQGFYYYGYTF
J: TRBJ2-3; D: .; V: TRBV7-2; size: few; DNA: TGTGCCAGCAGCAAACAGGTTTTTTCCACAGATACGCAGTATTTT; CDR3: CASSKQVFSTDTQYF
J: TRBJ1-2; D: .; V: TRBV25-1; size: .; DNA: TGTGCCAGCAGTGGGACACATGACCTTTGGTATGGCTACACCTTC; CDR3: CASSGTHDLWYGYTF
J: TRBJ1-2; D: .; V: TRBV7-2; size: .; DNA: TGTGCCAGCAGCGCCACAACAGAGAACTATGGCTACACCTTC; CDR3: CASSATTENYGYTF
J: TRBJ2-6; D: .; V: TRBV2; size: .; DNA: TGTGCCCGACGGAGGGAAGCTGGGGCCAACGTCCTGACTTTC; CDR3: CARRREAGANVLTF
J: TRBJ2-1; D: TRBD2; V: TRBV14; size: .; DNA: TGTGCCAGCAGCCAAGAAGGACTAGCAATTTACAATGAGCAGTTCTTC; CDR3: CASSQEGLAIYNEQFF
J: TRBJ2-1; D: .; V: TRBV28; size: .; DNA: TGTGCCAGCAGTCCTCCGGGTACTGGCTACAATGAGCAGTTCTTC; CDR3: CASSPPGTGYNEQFF
J: TRBJ1-2; D: .; V: TRBV2; size: .; DNA: TGTGCCAGCAGTGCATCCCCGGGGGATGGCTACACCTTC; CDR3: CASSASPGDGYTF
J: TRBJ2-1; D: TRBD2; V: TRBV7-3; size: .; DNA: TGTGCCAGCAGCTCCAGCGGGGGGGACTACAATGAGCAGTTCTTC; CDR3: CASSSSGGDYNEQFF
J: TRBJ2-2; D: TRBD1; V: TRBV6-5; size: .; DNA: TGTGCCAGCAGTCAAACAGGGGCCGGGGAGCTGTTTTTT; CDR3: CASSQTGAGELFF